The 20 T cell receptor beta chains presented below share a single source sample, sequenced in a study of identical twins. TCRdb re-analysed the 5' RACE reads in MiXCR, keeping a single row per CDR3 protein. This sample carries approximately 680,000 distinct CDR3 sequences, under 8.5% of them seen once, and the ten largest clones take 1.6%. In addition, the sample was reused for a study of yellow fever vaccine responses in identical twins.

The sequenced sample was PBMCs. Every receptor here comes from a woman under 30 in good health.

In this sample, this clonotype turned up many times. The chain combines TRBV28 with TRBJ2-7; 7 bases align to TRBD2. This CDR3 comprises 15 residues. CDR1 is MDHEN and CDR2 is SYDVKM in the germline V gene. V was clipped by 2 bases and J by 4 bases; unmatched bases: 8. CDR3 loop: CASSLKSSGQYEQYF. For the CDR3, the DNA is TGTGCCAGCAGTTTAAAATCTAGCGGACAATACGAGCAGTACTTC.

Only a few counts were recorded for this clonotype. The chain carries TRBV5-1 and TRBJ2-7; D not certain. From germline, CDR1 is SGHRS and CDR2 YFSETQ. The CDR3 consists of 14 residues. The V and J ends lost 5 bases and 2 bases respectively, with 14 bases between them. The CDR3 is CASRPGPAAYEQYF. The DNA for the CDR3 is TGCGCCAGCAGACCAGGACCGGCGGCCTACGAGCAGTACTTC.

The sample holds a few counts of this clonotype. This chain uses TRBV3-1 with TRBJ2-5; D uncertain. CDR3 size: 12 residues. Trimming took off 0 bases at V and 6 bases at J, with 5 bases between the two ends. Germline lookup yields CDR1 LGHDT and CDR2 YNNKEL (reference sequence). CDR3 sequence reads: CASSQDEKTQYF. CDR3 DNA: TGTGCCAGCAGCCAAGATGAAAAGACCCAGTACTTC.

This clonotype appeared many times. V usage is TRBV12-3 or TRBV12-4 and J usage is TRBJ2-1; 8 positions agree with TRBD1. With V trimmed by 5 bases and J by 0 bases, 3 bases remained unmatched. The CDR3 is 15 amino acids. The CDR3 nucleotides are TGTGCCAGCAGTCCACAGGGGGTCTCCTACAATGAGCAGTTCTTC. It yields the protein CASSPQGVSYNEQFF.

A few counts support this clonotype. The chain has TRBV5-1 and TRBJ2-7; 7 bases are shared with TRBD1. The CDR3 has 14 residues. J lost 2 bases, V lost 3 bases, and 5 bases had no gene match. Germline V gene lookup returns CDR1 SGHRS and CDR2 YFSETQ. The CDR3 protein is CASSSGDSTYEQYF. As DNA, the CDR3 is TGCGCCAGCAGCTCAGGGGACAGCACCTACGAGCAGTACTTC.

The rearrangement uses TRBV7-6 and TRBJ2-3; TRBD2 aligns across 7 bases. The germline CDR1 and CDR2 sequences are SGHVS and FNYEAQ. The junction had 7 bases not matched to a gene; V was cut back by 1 base and J by 0 bases. The CDR3 covers 17 residues. DNA for the CDR3: TGTGCCAGCAGCTTAGACGGACTAGGAATAAGCACAGATACGCAGTATTTT. It translates to CASSLDGLGISTDTQYF.

There are a few counts of this clonotype. The J gene is TRBJ2-3, the V gene TRBV3-1, with D maybe TRBD2 (5 bases). The CDR3 runs 16 residues. V was shortened by 5 bases and J by 4 bases, with 19 bases between the two germline ends. Germline CDR1 LGHDT, CDR2 YNNKEL (reference sequence). The CDR3 region has the DNA TGTGCCAGCAGCACATCCTCGAGGGCCCGATCAGATACGCAGTATTTT. Residues: CASSTSSRARSDTQYF.

This clonotype was seen ten or more times. The chain has TRBV20-1 and TRBJ1-3, with TRBD1 matching 7 bases. The CDR3 sequence is 14 residues long. J lost 3 bases, V lost 5 bases, and 7 bases had no gene match. The germline V gene has CDR1 DFQATT and CDR2 SNEGSKA (reference sequence). In nucleotides, the CDR3 is TGCAGTGCTTCAACAGGGGCGGGTGGAAACACCATATATTTT. It translates to CSASTGAGGNTIYF.

Ten or more counts support this clonotype. The chain recombines TRBV12-3 or TRBV12-4 with TRBJ1-5, with a tentative D call TRBD1 (5 bases). The CDR3 sequence is 13 residues long. Trimming stripped 3 bases from V and 9 bases from J, with 12 bases between. CDR3 amino acids: CASSLSRGGPQHF. The CDR3 DNA reads as TGTGCCAGCAGTTTGTCGCGGGGGGGGCCCCAGCATTTT.

This sequence joins TRBV12-3 or TRBV12-4 and TRBJ2-7; D tentatively reads TRBD1 or TRBD2 (5 bases each). With 5 bases removed from V and 4 bases from J, the gap between germline ends came to 9 bases. The CDR3 is made up of 12 amino acids. The CDR3 coding sequence is TGTGCCAGCAGTGGGAGACAGTACGAGCAGTACTTC. Its translation: CASSGRQYEQYF.

The chain couples TRBV11-2 to TRBJ2-7; D is unresolved. Trimming left V 1 base short and J 2 bases short, with 12 bases between. CDR1 is SGHAT and CDR2 is FQNNGV in the germline V gene. The CDR3 loop spans 15 amino acids. CDR3: CASSLGGSNPYEQYV. In DNA form, the CDR3 reads TGTGCCAGCAGCTTAGGCGGCAGTAACCCCTACGAGCAGTACGTC.

This clonotype appeared many times. The V and J genes are TRBV4-1 and TRBJ1-2, with D possibly matching TRBD1 (5 bases). CDR1 and CDR2 from the germline V gene are MGHRA and YSYEKL. This CDR3 comprises 13 residues. V lost 6 bases, J lost 8 bases, and 16 bases lay in between. CDR3 loop: CASRRTGTEGYTF. CDR3 in DNA: TGCGCCAGCAGGCGAACCGGGACTGAGGGCTACACCTTC.

This clonotype occurred many times. The chain combines TRBV3-1 with TRBJ2-1; TRBD1 matches at 8 bases. With V trimmed by 8 bases and J by 8 bases, 11 bases remained unmatched. Germline loops: CDR1 LGHDT, CDR2 YNNKEL (reference sequence). The CDR3 runs to 14 residues. The CDR3 loop is CASRRQGALDEQFF. CDR3 in DNA: TGTGCCAGCCGGAGGCAGGGGGCGCTTGATGAGCAGTTCTTC.

The chain recombines TRBV3-1 with TRBJ1-4; D uncertain. This CDR3 region has 15 residues. The germline V and J ends were trimmed by 5 bases and 8 bases, with 18 bases remaining between them. Germline V CDR1 and CDR2: LGHDT, YNNKEL (reference sequence). CDR3 sequence: CASSSVRGLDEKLFF. DNA for the CDR3: TGTGCCAGCAGCTCTGTCCGCGGGCTGGACGAAAAACTGTTTTTT.

This clonotype showed up just a few times. The chain combines TRBV2 with TRBJ2-3; 12 bases match TRBD2. V lost 6 bases to trimming and J lost 4 bases; unmatched junction nucleotides: 2. The CDR3 extends over 14 amino acids. CDR1 is SNHLY, CDR2 FYNNEI, per germline. CDR3 coding DNA: TGTGCCAGCAGACTAGCGGGAGGCTCAGATACGCAGTATTTT. Its translation is CASRLAGGSDTQYF.

This clonotype was counted between two and nine times. The chain has TRBV7-9 and TRBJ2-3; the D gene is possibly TRBD1 (5 bases). The CDR3 has 14 amino acids. V lost 2 bases to trimming and J lost 6 bases, with 12 bases between them. Germline CDR1 is SEHNR and CDR2 is FQNEAQ (reference sequence). CDR3 sequence: CASSLQPGQDTQYF. In DNA, the CDR3 is TGTGCCAGCAGCTTACAGCCAGGGCAGGATACGCAGTATTTT. Based on the CDR3 plus reference TRBV7-9 and TRBJ2-3, the full variable domain is DTGVSQNPRHKITKRGQNVTFRCDPISEHNRLYWYRQTLGQGPEFLTYFQNEAQLEKSRLLSDRFSAERPKGSFSTLEIQRTEQGDSAMYLCASSLQPGQDTQYFGPGTRLTVL.

This clonotype was counted many times. V and J are TRBV12-3 or TRBV12-4 and TRBJ2-5; D gene ambiguous. CDR3 length equals 13 residues. V was clipped by 0 bases and J by 2 bases, with 4 bases between them. Here the CDR3 DNA reads TGTGCCAGCAGTTTAGCGTATCAAGAGACCCAGTACTTC. Its protein product is CASSLAYQETQYF.

The chain carries TRBV7-6 and TRBJ1-2; TRBD1 might be the D (6 bases). Germline V gene sequence: CDR1 SGHVS, CDR2 FNYEAQ. The CDR3 sequence is 16 residues long. Trimming removed 1 base at V and 6 bases at J, with 18 bases between. Here the CDR3 reads CASSLDLGGYMDGYTF. For the CDR3, the DNA is TGTGCCAGCAGCTTAGACCTAGGGGGTTACATGGATGGCTACACCTTC.

This clonotype was seen ten or more times. The rearrangement uses TRBV12-3 or TRBV12-4 and TRBJ1-4, with unresolved D. V gave up 5 bases and J gave up 6 bases, with 13 bases separating them. The CDR3 covers 14 residues. CDR3 amino acids: CASSKGGSDEKLFF. The CDR3 DNA reads TGTGCCAGCAGTAAGGGAGGCTCGGATGAAAAACTGTTTTTT.

The V and J genes are TRBV7-9 and TRBJ2-6, with D possibly matching TRBD2 (7 bases). This CDR3 has 15 amino acids. The V and J ends lost 7 bases and 0 bases respectively, with 10 bases between them. The germline V gene encodes CDR1 SEHNR and CDR2 FQNEAQ (reference sequence). The CDR3 is CASKGGDSGANVLTF. CDR3 bases: TGTGCCAGCAAGGGGGGGGACTCTGGGGCCAACGTCCTGACTTTC.